This is a list of T cell receptor beta chains from one sample in a study of T cells in Graves' hyperthyroidism and ophthalmopathy. TCRdb reprocessed the multiplex PCR reads via MiXCR and lists one record per CDR3 protein. The profile shows roughly 710,000 distinct CDR3 sequences, 30% to 40% of them singletons. Sequenced: blood. The receptors here all came from a woman in her 40s with Graves' hyperthyroidism. The CDR3 runs from the conserved cysteine through the conserved F or W. The D gene is left open where the match is weak. Some rows have no size entry. The others give once, few or many, or a class for an expanded clone.

V	J	size	D	CDR3	DNA
TRBV7-2	TRBJ2-7	NA	NA	CASSLSFGVGLEQYF	TGTGCCAGCAGCTTATCCTTTGGGGTGGGTCTCGAGCAGTACTTC
TRBV29-1	TRBJ2-7	NA	NA	CSVAGGDNEQYF	TGCAGCGTTGCTGGGGGGGACAATGAGCAGTACTTC
TRBV5-5	TRBJ2-7	NA	NA	CASKGSGSRDPPTGEQYF	TGTGCCAGCAAAGGATCAGGGAGCCGGGACCCCCCAACGGGCGAGCAGTACTTC
TRBV10-3	TRBJ1-6	many	NA	CAISESRQNSPLHF	TGTGCCATCAGTGAGTCTCGACAGAATTCACCCCTCCACTTT
TRBV19	TRBJ1-2	NA	NA	CASSFDGPYGYTF	TGTGCCAGTAGTTTCGACGGACCCTATGGCTACACCTTC
TRBV7-9	TRBJ1-1	many	TRBD1	CASKRQGDTEAFF	TGTGCCAGCAAAAGACAGGGTGACACTGAAGCTTTCTTT
TRBV19	TRBJ1-5	NA	NA	CASSRPGSNQPQHF	TGTGCCAGTTCCAGACCTGGATCCAATCAGCCCCAGCATTTT
TRBV7-9	TRBJ1-1	few	NA	CASSAPDMNTEAFF	TGTGCCAGCAGCGCCCCCGACATGAACACTGAAGCTTTCTTT
TRBV5-1	TRBJ1-2	few	NA	CASSLGEHGYTF	TGCGCCAGCAGCTTAGGGGAACATGGCTACACCTTC
TRBV4-3	TRBJ1-1	NA	NA	CASSQDRGAPEAFF	TGCGCCAGCAGCCAAGATAGAGGGGCACCTGAAGCTTTCTTT
TRBV2	TRBJ1-4	many	NA	CASARTANEKLFF	TGTGCCAGCGCTAGGACAGCTAATGAAAAACTGTTTTTT
TRBV19	TRBJ1-1	few	TRBD1	CASSLGTGGRNTEAFF	TGTGCCAGTAGTCTCGGGACAGGGGGGAGGAACACTGAAGCTTTCTTT
TRBV6-6	TRBJ1-4	NA	NA	CASSPGAGGEKLFF	TGTGCCAGCAGCCCGGGGGCCGGGGGAGAAAAACTGTTTTTT
TRBV15	TRBJ1-3	many	NA	CATSRDAGAGNTIYF	TGTGCCACCAGCAGAGACGCAGGCGCTGGAAACACCATATATTTT
TRBV28	TRBJ2-5	few	NA	CASSKGGVGETQYF	TGTGCCAGCAGCAAGGGGGGGGTCGGGGAGACCCAGTACTTC
TRBV12-3/TRBV12-4	TRBJ1-1	few	NA	CASSFNLGYTEAFF	TGTGCCAGCAGTTTTAATTTAGGCTACACTGAAGCTTTCTTT
TRBV7-2	TRBJ2-5	NA	TRBD2	CASSPGTSGGAWETQYF	TGTGCCAGCAGCCCCGGGACTAGCGGGGGGGCCTGGGAGACCCAGTACTTC
TRBV6-6	TRBJ2-7	few	TRBD1	CASRWTGSSYEQYF	TGTGCCAGCAGATGGACAGGGAGCTCCTACGAGCAGTACTTC
TRBV7-2	TRBJ2-7	many	NA	CASSSLQAYEQYF	TGTGCCAGCAGCTCCCTCCAGGCATACGAGCAGTACTTC
TRBV6-6	TRBJ2-7	few	NA	CASSRDFNSYEQYF	TGTGCCAGCAGTAGGGACTTCAACTCCTACGAGCAGTACTTC
TRBV29-1	TRBJ2-7	many	NA	CSEALRDSPLTYEQYF	TGCAGCGAGGCATTACGGGACTCTCCGTTAACCTACGAGCAGTACTTC
TRBV7-9	TRBJ2-5	few	NA	CASSLRSRADLGETQYF	TGTGCCAGCAGCCTAAGATCACGGGCCGACCTTGGGGAGACCCAGTACTTC
TRBV20-1	TRBJ1-1	NA	NA	CSARDPTSNTEAFF	TGCAGTGCTAGAGATCCCACATCTAACACTGAAGCTTTCTTT
TRBV12-3/TRBV12-4	TRBJ1-5	NA	NA	CASSLGTGISNQPQHF	TGTGCCAGCAGTTTGGGTACAGGGATTAGCAATCAGCCCCAGCATTTT
TRBV2	TRBJ1-1	many	TRBD1	CASSARGWTEAFF	TGTGCCAGCAGTGCCAGGGGGTGGACTGAAGCTTTCTTT
TRBV7-9	TRBJ1-3	many	NA	CASSLEGRGNTIYF	TGTGCCAGCAGCTTAGAGGGGCGCGGAAACACCATATATTTT
TRBV25-1	TRBJ2-2	once	NA	CASTPGARVYTGELFF	TGTGCCAGCACTCCGGGGGCTCGGGTGTACACCGGGGAGCTGTTTTTT
TRBV7-2	TRBJ1-6	NA	TRBD1	CASRFLSGTGDSPLHF	TGTGCCAGCAGATTCCTAAGTGGGACAGGGGACTCACCCCTCCACTTT
TRBV7-2	TRBJ1-1	NA	NA	CASSVTWDGNTEAFF	TGTGCCAGCAGCGTAACGTGGGACGGGAACACTGAAGCTTTCTTT
TRBV7-7	TRBJ2-5	many	NA	CASSLGGRMETQYF	TGTGCTAGCAGCTTAGGGGGAAGGATGGAGACCCAGTACTTC
TRBV7-9	TRBJ2-2	many	NA	CASSPSWAGSTGELFF	TGTGCCAGCAGCCCATCGTGGGCAGGGAGCACCGGGGAGCTGTTTTTT
TRBV4-1	TRBJ2-6	NA	TRBD1	CVSTTVVPGQGAGANVLTF	TGCGTCAGCACTACCGTTGTACCGGGACAGGGTGCCGGGGCCAACGTCCTGACCTTC
TRBV19	TRBJ2-5	many	TRBD2	CASSMAVAGQETQYF	TGTGCCAGTAGTATGGCGGTAGCGGGACAAGAGACCCAGTACTTC
TRBV24-1	TRBJ1-5	once	NA	CATSDSLGDQPQHF	TGTGCCACCAGTGATTCCCTGGGGGATCAGCCCCAGCATTTT
TRBV19	TRBJ2-5	many	NA	CASSGPQVKETQYF	TGTGCCAGTAGCGGTCCACAGGTGAAAGAGACCCAGTACTTC
TRBV24-1	TRBJ1-5	many	NA	CATSETGYQPQHF	TGTGCCACCAGTGAAACAGGGTATCAGCCCCAGCATTTT
TRBV3-1	TRBJ1-5	few	NA	CASSQGTGSNQPQHF	TGTGCCAGCAGCCAAGGGACGGGTAGCAATCAGCCCCAGCATTTT
TRBV30	TRBJ1-5	NA	NA	CAWSVNSDQPQHF	TGTGCCTGGAGTGTAAACAGTGATCAGCCCCAGCATTTT
TRBV7-2	TRBJ1-1	NA	NA	CASSGQGLNGGEAFF	TGTGCCAGCAGCGGCCAAGGACTCAATGGGGGGGAAGCTTTCTTT
TRBV9	TRBJ1-1	many	NA	CASSVQGPGTEAFF	TGTGCCAGCAGCGTACAGGGGCCCGGTACTGAAGCTTTCTTT
TRBV4-1	TRBJ1-1	few	TRBD1	CASSRRDRVITEAFF	TGTGCCAGCAGCCGCCGGGACAGGGTGATTACTGAAGCTTTCTTT
TRBV6-5	TRBJ1-1	few	NA	CASSYTGIHLNTEAFF	TGTGCCAGCAGTTACACAGGGATCCATTTGAACACTGAAGCTTTCTTT
TRBV7-8	TRBJ1-5	many	NA	CASSLRSQPQHF	TGTGCCAGCAGCTTAAGGAGCCAGCCCCAGCATTTT
TRBV6-5	TRBJ1-5	few	TRBD1	CASSYSGQAGNQPQHF	TGTGCCAGCAGTTACTCGGGACAGGCCGGCAATCAGCCCCAGCATTTT
TRBV12-3/TRBV12-4	TRBJ1-1	NA	NA	CASSTRTNARSVSSEAFF	TGTGCCAGCAGTACCCGGACCAATGCACGTTCGGTTTCGTCTGAAGCTTTCTTT
TRBV10-3	TRBJ2-7	NA	NA	CAISLQGSSYEQYF	TGTGCCATCAGTCTACAGGGATCCTCCTACGAGCAGTACTTC
TRBV4-3	TRBJ1-2	NA	NA	CASSQDQGGRVGF	TGCGCCAGCAGCCAAGATCAAGGTGGTAGGGTAGGCTTC
TRBV6-5	TRBJ1-1	NA	NA	CASSYSMQGMNTEAFF	TGTGCCAGCAGTTACTCGATGCAGGGGATGAACACTGAAGCTTTCTTT